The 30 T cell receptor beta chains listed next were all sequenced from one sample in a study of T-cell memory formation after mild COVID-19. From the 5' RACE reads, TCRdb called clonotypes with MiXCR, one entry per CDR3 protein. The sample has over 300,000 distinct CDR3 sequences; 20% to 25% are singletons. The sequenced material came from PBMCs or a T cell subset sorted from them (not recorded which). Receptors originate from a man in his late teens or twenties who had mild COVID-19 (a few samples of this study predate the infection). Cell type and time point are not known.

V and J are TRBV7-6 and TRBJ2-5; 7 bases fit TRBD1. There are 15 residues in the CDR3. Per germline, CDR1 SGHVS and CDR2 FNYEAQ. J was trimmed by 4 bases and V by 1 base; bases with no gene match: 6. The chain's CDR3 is CASSLETWTGETQYF. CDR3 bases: TGTGCCAGCAGCTTAGAAACGTGGACAGGAGAGACCCAGTACTTC.

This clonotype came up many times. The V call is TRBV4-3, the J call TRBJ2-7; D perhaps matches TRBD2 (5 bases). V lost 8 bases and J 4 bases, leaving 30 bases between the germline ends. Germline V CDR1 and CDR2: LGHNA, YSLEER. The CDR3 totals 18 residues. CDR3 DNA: TGCGCCAGCCAGCCAAGGGCGGAGCGGCCCCCTAATTATTACGAGCAGTACGTC. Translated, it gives CASQPRAERPPNYYEQYV.

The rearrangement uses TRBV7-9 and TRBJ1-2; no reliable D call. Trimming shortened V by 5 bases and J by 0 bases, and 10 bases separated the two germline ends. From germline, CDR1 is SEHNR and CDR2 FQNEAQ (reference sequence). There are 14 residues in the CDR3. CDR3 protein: CASSAVGSNYGYTF. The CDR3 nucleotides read TGTGCCAGCAGCGCAGTGGGGTCTAACTATGGCTACACCTTC.

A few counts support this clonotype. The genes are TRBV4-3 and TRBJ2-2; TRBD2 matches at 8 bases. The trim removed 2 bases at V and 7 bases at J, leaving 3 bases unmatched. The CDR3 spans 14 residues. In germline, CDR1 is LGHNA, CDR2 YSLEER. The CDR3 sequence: CASSQREGFGELFF. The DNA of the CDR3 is TGCGCCAGCAGCCAACGGGAGGGGTTCGGGGAGCTGTTTTTT.

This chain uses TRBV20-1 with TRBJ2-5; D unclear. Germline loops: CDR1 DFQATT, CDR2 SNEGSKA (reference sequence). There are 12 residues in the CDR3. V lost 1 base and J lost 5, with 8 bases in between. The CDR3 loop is CSARGEGETQYF. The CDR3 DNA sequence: TGCAGTGCTAGAGGGGAAGGGGAGACCCAGTACTTC.

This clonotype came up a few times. DNA of the CDR3: TGTGCCACCAGTGAAGGACAGGGGGATAAGCAGTACTTC. This translates into CATSEGQGDKQYF. The V and J genes are TRBV24-1 and TRBJ2-7; 10 nucleotides agree with TRBD1. The CDR3 is 13 residues long. V trimming: 4 bases; J trimming: 8 bases; junction bases outside the gene matches: 4. The germline V gene has CDR1 KGHDR and CDR2 SFDVKD.

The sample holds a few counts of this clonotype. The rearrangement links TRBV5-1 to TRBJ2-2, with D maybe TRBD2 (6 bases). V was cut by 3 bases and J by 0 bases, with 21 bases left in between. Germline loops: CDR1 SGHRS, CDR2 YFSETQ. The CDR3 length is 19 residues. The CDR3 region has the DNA TGCGCCAGCAGCTGGAAGGTCGGAGGGGTGTCCGCGAACACCGGGGAGCTGTTTTTT. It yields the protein CASSWKVGGVSANTGELFF.

Here the CDR3 reads CASSQEGARGYEQYF. For the CDR3, the DNA is TGCGCCAGCAGCCAAGAAGGGGCCAGGGGCTACGAGCAGTACTTC. V usage is TRBV4-1 and J usage is TRBJ2-7; a possible D gene is TRBD1 (6 bases). Germline V gives CDR1 MGHRA, CDR2 YSYEKL. Trimming took 0 bases from V and 3 from J, leaving 12 bases between them. This CDR3 has 15 residues.

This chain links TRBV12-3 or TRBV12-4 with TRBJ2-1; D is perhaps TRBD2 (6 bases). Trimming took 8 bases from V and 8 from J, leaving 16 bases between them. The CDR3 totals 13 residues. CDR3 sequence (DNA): TGTGCCAGCTACCTCAAGGGACTCCATGAGCAGTTCTTC. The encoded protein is CASYLKGLHEQFF.

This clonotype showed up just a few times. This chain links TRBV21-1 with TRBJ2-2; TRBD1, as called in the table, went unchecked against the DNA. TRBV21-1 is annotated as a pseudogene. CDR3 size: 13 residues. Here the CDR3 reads CASSTGGTGELFF. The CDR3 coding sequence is TGTGCCAGCAGCACGGGGGGCACCGGGGAGCTGTTTTTT.

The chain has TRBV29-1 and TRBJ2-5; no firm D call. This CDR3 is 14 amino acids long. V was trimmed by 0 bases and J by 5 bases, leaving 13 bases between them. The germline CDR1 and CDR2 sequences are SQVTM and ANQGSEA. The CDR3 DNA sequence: TGCAGCGTTGAAGAAGCCAAGGAAGCGGAGACCCAGTACTTC. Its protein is CSVEEAKEAETQYF. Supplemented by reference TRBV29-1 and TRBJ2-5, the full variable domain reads SAVISQKPSRDICQRGTSLTIQCQVDSQVTMMFWYRQQPGQSLTLIATANQGSEATYESGFVIDKFPISRPNLTFSTLTVSNMSPEDSSIYLCSVEEAKEAETQYFGPGTRLLVL.

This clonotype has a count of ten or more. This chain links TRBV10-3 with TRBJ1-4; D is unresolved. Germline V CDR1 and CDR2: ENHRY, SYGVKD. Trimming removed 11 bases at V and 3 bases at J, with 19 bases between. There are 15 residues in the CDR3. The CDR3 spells CAAGNSLRSNEKLFF. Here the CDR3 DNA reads TGTGCCGCTGGGAACAGCCTACGATCTAATGAAAAACTGTTTTTT.

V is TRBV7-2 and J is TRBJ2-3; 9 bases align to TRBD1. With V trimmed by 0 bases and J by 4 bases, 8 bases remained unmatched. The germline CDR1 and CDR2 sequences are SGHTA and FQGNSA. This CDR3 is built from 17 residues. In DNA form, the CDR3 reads TGTGCCAGCAGCTTAGCTGGGACAGGGTATTCCCCAGATACGCAGTATTTT. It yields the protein CASSLAGTGYSPDTQYF.

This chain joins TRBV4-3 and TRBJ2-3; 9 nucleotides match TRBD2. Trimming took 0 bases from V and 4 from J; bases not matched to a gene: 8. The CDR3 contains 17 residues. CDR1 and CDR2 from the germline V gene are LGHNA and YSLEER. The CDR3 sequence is CASSQEYGGGAADTQYF. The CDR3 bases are TGCGCCAGCAGCCAAGAATACGGCGGGGGGGCAGCAGATACGCAGTATTTT.

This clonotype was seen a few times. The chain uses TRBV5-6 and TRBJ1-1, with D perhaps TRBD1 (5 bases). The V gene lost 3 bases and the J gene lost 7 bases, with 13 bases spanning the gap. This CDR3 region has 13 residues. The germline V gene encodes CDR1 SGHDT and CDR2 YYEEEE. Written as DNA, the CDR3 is TGTGCCAGCAGCTCGATAGGGGTGGATGAAGCTTTCTTT. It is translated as CASSSIGVDEAFF. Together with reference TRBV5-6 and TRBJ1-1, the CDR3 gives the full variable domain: DAGVTQSPTHLIKTRGQQVTLRCSPKSGHDTVSWYQQALGQGPQFIFQYYEEEERQRGNFPDRFSGHQFPNYSSELNVNALLLGDSALYLCASSSIGVDEAFFGQGTRLTVV.

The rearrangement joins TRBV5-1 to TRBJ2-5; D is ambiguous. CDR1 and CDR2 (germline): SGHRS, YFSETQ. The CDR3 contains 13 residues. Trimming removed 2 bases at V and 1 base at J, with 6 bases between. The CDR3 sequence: CASSLDIQETQYF. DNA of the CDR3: TGCGCCAGCAGCTTAGACATCCAAGAGACCCAGTACTTC.

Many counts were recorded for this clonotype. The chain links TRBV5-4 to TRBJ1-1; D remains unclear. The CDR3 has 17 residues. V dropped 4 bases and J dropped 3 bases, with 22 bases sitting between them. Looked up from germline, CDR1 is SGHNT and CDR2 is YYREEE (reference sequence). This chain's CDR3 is CASSQSYQRASDTEAFF. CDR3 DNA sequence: TGTGCCAGCAGCCAGAGCTACCAAAGGGCTTCGGACACTGAAGCTTTCTTT. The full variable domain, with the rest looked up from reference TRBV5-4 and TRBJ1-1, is ETGVTQSPTHLIKTRGQQVTLRCSSQSGHNTVSWYQQALGQGPQFIFQYYREEENGRGNFPPRFSGLQFPNYSSELNVNALELDDSALYLCASSQSYQRASDTEAFFGQGTRLTVV.

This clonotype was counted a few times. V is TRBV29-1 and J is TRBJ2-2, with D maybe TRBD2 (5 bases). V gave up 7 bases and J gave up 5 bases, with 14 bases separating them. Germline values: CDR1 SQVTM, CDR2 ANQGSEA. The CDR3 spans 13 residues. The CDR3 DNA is TGCAGCGCCCTCGGACTTGAAACCGGGGAGCTGTTTTTT. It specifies CSALGLETGELFF.

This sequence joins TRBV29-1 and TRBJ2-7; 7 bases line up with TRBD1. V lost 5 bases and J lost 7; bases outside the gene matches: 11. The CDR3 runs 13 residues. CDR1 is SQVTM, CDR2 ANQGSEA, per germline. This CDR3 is CSVNREGASEQYV. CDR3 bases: TGCAGCGTTAATAGAGAGGGGGCGAGTGAGCAGTACGTC.

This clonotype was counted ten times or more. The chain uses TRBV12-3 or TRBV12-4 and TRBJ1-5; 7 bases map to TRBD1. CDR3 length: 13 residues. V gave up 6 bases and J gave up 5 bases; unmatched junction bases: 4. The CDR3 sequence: CASSPDRDQPQHF. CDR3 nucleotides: TGTGCCAGCAGCCCCGACAGGGATCAGCCCCAGCATTTT.

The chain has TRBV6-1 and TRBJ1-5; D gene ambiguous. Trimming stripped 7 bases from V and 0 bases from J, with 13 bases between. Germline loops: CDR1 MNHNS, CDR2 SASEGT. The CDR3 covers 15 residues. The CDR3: CASTTWRYSNQPQHF. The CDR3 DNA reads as TGTGCCAGCACCACTTGGAGATATAGCAATCAGCCCCAGCATTTT.

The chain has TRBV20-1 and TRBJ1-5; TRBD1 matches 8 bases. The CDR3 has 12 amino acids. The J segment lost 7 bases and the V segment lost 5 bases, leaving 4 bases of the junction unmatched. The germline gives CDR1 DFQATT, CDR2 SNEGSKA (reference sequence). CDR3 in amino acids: CSAGQGSQPQHF. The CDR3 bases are TGCAGTGCTGGACAGGGAAGCCAGCCCCAGCATTTT.

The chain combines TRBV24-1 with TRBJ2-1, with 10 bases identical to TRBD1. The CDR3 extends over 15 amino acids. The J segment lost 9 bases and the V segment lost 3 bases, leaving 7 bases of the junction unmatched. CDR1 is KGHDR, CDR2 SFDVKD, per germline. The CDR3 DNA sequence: TGTGCCACCAGTGATGCCGGGACAGGGGAAGGTGAGCAGTTCTTC. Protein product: CATSDAGTGEGEQFF.

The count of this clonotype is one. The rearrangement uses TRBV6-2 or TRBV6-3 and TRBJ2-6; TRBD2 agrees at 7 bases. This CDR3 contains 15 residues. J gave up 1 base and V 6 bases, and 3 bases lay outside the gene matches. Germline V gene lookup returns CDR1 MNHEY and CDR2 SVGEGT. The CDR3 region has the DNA TGTGCCAGCAGGGCCGGGGGGTCTGGGGCCAACGTCCTGACTTTC. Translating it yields CASRAGGSGANVLTF.

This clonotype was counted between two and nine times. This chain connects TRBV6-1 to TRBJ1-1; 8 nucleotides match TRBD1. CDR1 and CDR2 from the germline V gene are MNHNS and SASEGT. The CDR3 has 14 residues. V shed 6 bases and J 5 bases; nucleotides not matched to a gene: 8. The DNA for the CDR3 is TGTGCCAGCAGCAGGACAGGGTCGTCGACTGAAGCTTTCTTT. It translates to CASSRTGSSTEAFF.

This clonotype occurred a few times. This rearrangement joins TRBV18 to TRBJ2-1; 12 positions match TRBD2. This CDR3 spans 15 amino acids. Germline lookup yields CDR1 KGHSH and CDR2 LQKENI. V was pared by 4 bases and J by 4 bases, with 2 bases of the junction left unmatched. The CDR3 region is CASSRTSGDYNEQFF. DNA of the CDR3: TGTGCCAGCTCACGGACTAGCGGGGATTACAATGAGCAGTTCTTC.

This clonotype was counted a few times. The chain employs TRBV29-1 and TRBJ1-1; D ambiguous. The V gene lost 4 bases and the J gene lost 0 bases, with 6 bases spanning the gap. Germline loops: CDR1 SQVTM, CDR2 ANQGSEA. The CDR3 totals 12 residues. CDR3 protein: CSVGVMNTEAFF. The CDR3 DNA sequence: TGCAGCGTTGGGGTAATGAACACTGAAGCTTTCTTT.

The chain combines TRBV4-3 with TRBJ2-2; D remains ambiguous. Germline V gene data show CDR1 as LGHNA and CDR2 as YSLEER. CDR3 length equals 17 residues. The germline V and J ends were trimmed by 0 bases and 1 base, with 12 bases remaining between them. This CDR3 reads CASSQESWAGNTGELFF. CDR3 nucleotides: TGCGCCAGCAGCCAAGAGTCCTGGGCAGGGAACACCGGGGAGCTGTTTTTT.

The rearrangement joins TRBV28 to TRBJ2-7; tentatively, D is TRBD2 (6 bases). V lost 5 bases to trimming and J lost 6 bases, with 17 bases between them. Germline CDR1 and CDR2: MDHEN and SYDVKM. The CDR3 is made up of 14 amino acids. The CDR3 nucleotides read TGTGCCAGCAGTACCGCCCGGGGGAAGGTCGAGCAGTACGTC. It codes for CASSTARGKVEQYV.

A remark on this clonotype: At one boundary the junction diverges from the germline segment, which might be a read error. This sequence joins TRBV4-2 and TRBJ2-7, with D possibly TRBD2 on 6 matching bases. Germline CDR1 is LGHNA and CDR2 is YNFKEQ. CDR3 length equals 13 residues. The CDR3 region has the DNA TGTTCCAGCAGCTCCGGGGGAAACCTCGAGCAGTACTTC. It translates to CSSSSGGNLEQYF.